One and the same sample provided the 19 T cell receptor beta chains below, sequenced in a study of T cells after posttransplantation cyclophosphamide (dated by TCRdb to the mid-2010s). Library prep was done by the immunoSEQ multiplex PCR assay. The immuneACCESS repertoire file appears here via TCRdb, limited to in-frame rearrangements. These files lack a portion of the clones; in checked studies, under half of the deficit traces to unresolved V genes, and the cause of the others is not known. This sample holds tens of thousands of clones; approximately 92% were observed only once. The ten biggest clones cover about 3% of the sample. Sequencing was done on a sample of PBMCs. The origin of the receptors is a woman aged 25 to 45 in good health and a related stem cell transplant donor.

This clone has only one observation. This sequence joins TRBV29-1 and TRBJ2-5; unclear D gene. This CDR3 is built from 13 residues. CDR1 and CDR2 (germline): SQVTM, ANQGSEA. Between the trimmed V and J ends, which lost 4 bases and 5 bases, there was a span of 14 bases. CDR3 in amino acids: CSVGLLGTETQYF. The CDR3 DNA is TGCAGCGTTGGACTGCTGGGTACGGAGACCCAGTACTTC.

The rearrangement uses TRBV19 and TRBJ1-1; tentative D call: TRBD1 (5 bases). Germline V gene lookup returns CDR1 LNHDA and CDR2 SQIVND (reference sequence). With 9 bases removed from V and 2 bases from J, the gap between germline ends came to 13 bases. The CDR3 has 13 amino acids. In nucleotides, the CDR3 is TGTGCCAGCCACCGGGACTCAAACACTGAAGCTTTCTTT. Translation gives CASHRDSNTEAFF.

The CDR3 nucleotides read TGTGCCAGCAGTTTACTAGCGGCCTACAATGAGCAGTTCTTC. Amino acids: CASSLLAAYNEQFF. This sequence joins TRBV28 and TRBJ2-1; 7 bases map to TRBD2. The CDR3 is 14 amino acids. The germline V gene has CDR1 MDHEN and CDR2 SYDVKM. With 2 bases clipped from V and 2 bases from J, the junction kept 0 bases outside the gene matches.

This clone was counted once. The gene calls are TRBV28 and TRBJ1-5; no firm D call. Trimming took off 3 bases at V and 2 bases at J, with 8 bases between the two ends. Germline CDR1 reads MDHEN; CDR2 reads SYDVKM. The CDR3 totals 14 residues. DNA of the CDR3: TGTGCCAGCAGTTTTCCATGGGGCAATCAGCCCCAGCATTTT. It encodes CASSFPWGNQPQHF.

V and J are TRBV4-1 and TRBJ2-7, with D possibly called TRBD1 or TRBD2 (5 bases each). The CDR3 sequence is 16 residues long. CDR1 MGHRA and CDR2 YSYEKL come from the germline V gene. V lost 2 bases and J 0 bases, leaving 14 bases between the germline ends. CDR3 in DNA: TGCGCCAGCAGCCAATATTTCGCAGGGAGCTCCTACGAGCAGTACTTC. Its protein is CASSQYFAGSSYEQYF.

The chain couples TRBV2 to TRBJ1-2; D might be TRBD1 (5 bases). This CDR3 comprises 13 residues. Germline-derived CDR1 and CDR2 are SNHLY and FYNNEI. The germline V and J ends were trimmed by 7 bases and 6 bases, with 15 bases remaining between them. DNA of the CDR3: TGTGCCAGCACACGGGCGGGGCCGGATGGCTACACCTTC. Encoded protein: CASTRAGPDGYTF.

The chain uses TRBV10-1 and TRBJ1-6, with D uncertain. The CDR3 contains 13 residues. V lost 0 bases to trimming and J lost 10 bases, with 7 bases between them. From germline, CDR1 is WNHNN and CDR2 SYGVQD (reference sequence). DNA of the CDR3: TGCGCCAGCAGTGAGTCCCCGGGGTCACCCCTCCACTTT. Encoded protein: CASSESPGSPLHF.

V gene TRBV28 combines with J gene TRBJ1-2; 7 nucleotides agree with TRBD1. V lost 5 bases and J lost 8; bases outside the gene matches: 14. In germline, CDR1 is MDHEN, CDR2 SYDVKM. The CDR3 spans 15 residues. The CDR3 loop is CASSTITRGLRGYTF. The CDR3 bases are TGTGCCAGCAGTACCATTACCAGGGGGTTGAGGGGCTACACCTTC.

The V and J genes are TRBV2 and TRBJ2-1, with D possibly matching TRBD1 (5 bases). V was clipped by 3 bases and J by 3 bases, with 12 bases between them. CDR1 is SNHLY and CDR2 is FYNNEI in the germline V gene. The length of the CDR3 is 15 residues. The CDR3 reads CASSDRAPSYNEQFF. The CDR3 region has the DNA TGTGCCAGCAGTGACAGGGCTCCTAGCTACAATGAGCAGTTCTTC.

V gene TRBV5-4 combines with J gene TRBJ2-1; 8 bases line up with TRBD2. The V segment lost 4 bases and the J segment 3 bases; nucleotides outside the gene matches: 9. CDR1 and CDR2 from the germline V gene are SGHNT and YYREEE (reference sequence). CDR3 length: 16 amino acids. The CDR3: CASSLSPLAGYNEQFF. DNA of the CDR3: TGTGCCAGCAGCCTCTCCCCGCTAGCGGGCTACAATGAGCAGTTCTTC.

This chain connects TRBV4-2 to TRBJ2-1; TRBD1 agrees at 9 bases. The CDR3 runs to 17 residues. Germline V gives CDR1 LGHNA, CDR2 YNFKEQ. V gave up 2 bases and J gave up 5 bases; unmatched junction bases: 10. CDR3 sequence: CASSQIVIGQGNNEQFF. In nucleotides, the CDR3 is TGTGCCAGCAGCCAAATAGTCATAGGACAGGGGAACAATGAGCAGTTCTTC.

V usage is TRBV11-2 and J usage is TRBJ2-5; 8 positions match TRBD1. The CDR3 runs 15 residues. V gave up 9 bases and J gave up 5 bases; unmatched junction bases: 14. The germline CDR1 and CDR2 sequences are SGHAT and FQNNGV. Written as DNA, the CDR3 is TGTGCCAGTCTACTATCAGGGGGCACGCGGGAGACCCAGTACTTC. Its translation is CASLLSGGTRETQYF. The entire variable domain, with the rest obtained from reference TRBV11-2 and TRBJ2-5, is as follows: EAGVAQSPRYKIIEKRQSVAFWCNPISGHATLYWYQQILGQGPKLLIQFQNNGVVDDSQLPKDRFSAERLKGVDSTLKIQPAKLEDSAVYLCASLLSGGTRETQYFGPGTRLLVL.

This sequence joins TRBV6-1 and TRBJ2-7, with no clear D. Germline CDR1 and CDR2: MNHNS and SASEGT. V was shortened by 4 bases and J by 3 bases, with 13 bases between the two germline ends. The CDR3 length is 14 residues. CDR3 sequence (DNA): TGTGCCAGCAGTGTTGTGGCAGCCGTCTACGAGCAGTACTTC. It codes for CASSVVAAVYEQYF.

About this clone itself: Without the conserved terminal phenylalanine or tryptophan, this CDR3 likely stems from a read error. The chain links TRBV19 to TRBJ1-1, with unresolved D. Germline lookup yields CDR1 LNHDA and CDR2 SQIVND (reference sequence). The V gene lost 6 bases and the J gene lost 1 base, with 12 bases spanning the gap. The CDR3 is made up of 14 amino acids. CDR3 nucleotides: TGTGCCAGTAGGTCGGGGATCGGGAACACTGAAGCTTTCCTT. Encoded protein: CASRSGIGNTEAFL.

The chain carries TRBV10-3 and TRBJ2-5; maybe TRBD2 (6 bases). The J call may be mistaken, given a closer DNA end match to TRBJ2-7. Germline V gene sequence: CDR1 ENHRY, CDR2 SYGVKD. This CDR3 spans 13 amino acids. The CDR3 loop is CAISRDSSYEQYF. The DNA for the CDR3 is TGTGCCATCAGCCGGGACTCCTCCTACGAGCAGTACTTC.

The rearrangement joins TRBV5-1 to TRBJ2-4; D is unclear. Germline V gives CDR1 SGHRS, CDR2 YFSETQ. The V gene lost 4 bases and the J gene lost 0 bases, with 8 bases spanning the gap. CDR3 length equals 14 residues. As DNA, the CDR3 is TGCGCCAGCAGCCCGGAAGTAGCCAAAAACATTCAGTACTTC. As protein: CASSPEVAKNIQYF.

This clone was seen once. The chain joins TRBV9 to TRBJ1-2; 7 nucleotides agree with TRBD1. Germline V gene sequence: CDR1 SGDLS, CDR2 YYNGEE. The CDR3 runs to 15 residues. V trimming: 4 bases; J trimming: 7 bases; junction bases outside the gene matches: 13. CDR3 DNA: TGTGCCAGCAGCTCTCAGACAGGGTATTTATCTGGCTACACCTTC. It specifies CASSSQTGYLSGYTF.

V is TRBV5-1 and J is TRBJ2-7; D possibly matches TRBD1 or TRBD2 (5 bases each). The CDR3 sequence is 12 residues long. Germline V lookup: CDR1 SGHRS, CDR2 YFSETQ. With 4 bases removed from V and 3 bases from J, the gap between germline ends came to 8 bases. The CDR3 DNA reads as TGCGCCAGCAGCAATGGGGGCTACGAGCAGTACTTC. The encoded protein is CASSNGGYEQYF.

This chain connects TRBV6-6 to TRBJ2-4; TRBD1 or TRBD2 may be the D gene (5 bases each). CDR1 and CDR2 from the germline V gene are MNHNY and SVGAGI (reference sequence). This CDR3 is built from 15 residues. V was clipped by 4 bases and J by 0 bases, with 10 bases between them. The CDR3 DNA is TGTGCCAGCAGTTGGGACGTCAGAGCCAAAAACATTCAGTACTTC. Translating gives CASSWDVRAKNIQYF.